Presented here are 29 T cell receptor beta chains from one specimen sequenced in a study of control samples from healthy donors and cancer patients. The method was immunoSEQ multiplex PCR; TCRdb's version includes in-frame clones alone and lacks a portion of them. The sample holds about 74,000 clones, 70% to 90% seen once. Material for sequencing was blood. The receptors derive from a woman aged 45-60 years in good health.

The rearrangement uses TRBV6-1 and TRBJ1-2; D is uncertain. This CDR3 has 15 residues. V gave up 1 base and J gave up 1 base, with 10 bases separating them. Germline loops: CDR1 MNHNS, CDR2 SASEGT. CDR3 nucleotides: TGTGCCAGCAGTGAAGGTCCAGGATATAACTATGGCTACACCTTC. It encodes CASSEGPGYNYGYTF.

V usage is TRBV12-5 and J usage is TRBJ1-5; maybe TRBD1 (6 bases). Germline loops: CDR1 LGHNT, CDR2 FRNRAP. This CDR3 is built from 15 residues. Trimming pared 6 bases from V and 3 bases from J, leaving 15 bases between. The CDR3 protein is CASGAGATDNQPQHF. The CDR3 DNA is TGTGCTAGTGGAGCAGGGGCTACGGACAATCAGCCCCAGCATTTT.

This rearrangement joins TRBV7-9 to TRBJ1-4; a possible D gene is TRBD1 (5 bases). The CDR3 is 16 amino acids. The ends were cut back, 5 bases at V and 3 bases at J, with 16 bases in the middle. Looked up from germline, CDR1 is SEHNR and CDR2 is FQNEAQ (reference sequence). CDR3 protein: CASSAGSRGANEKLFF. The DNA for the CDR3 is TGTGCCAGCAGCGCAGGGAGTAGGGGAGCTAATGAAAAACTGTTTTTT.

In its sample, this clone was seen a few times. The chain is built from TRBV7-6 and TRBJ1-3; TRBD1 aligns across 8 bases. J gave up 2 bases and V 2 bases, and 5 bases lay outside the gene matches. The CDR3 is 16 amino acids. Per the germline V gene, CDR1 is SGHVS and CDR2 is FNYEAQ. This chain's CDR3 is CASSLSVTGAGNTIYF. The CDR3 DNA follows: TGTGCCAGCAGCTTATCAGTGACAGGGGCTGGAAACACCATATATTTT.

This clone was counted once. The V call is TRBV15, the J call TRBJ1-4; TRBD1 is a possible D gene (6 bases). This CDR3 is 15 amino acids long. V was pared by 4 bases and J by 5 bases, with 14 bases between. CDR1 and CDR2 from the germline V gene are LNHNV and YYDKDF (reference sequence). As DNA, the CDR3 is TGTGCCACCAGCAAGGGTTGGGGGGCCAATGAAAAACTGTTTTTT. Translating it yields CATSKGWGANEKLFF.

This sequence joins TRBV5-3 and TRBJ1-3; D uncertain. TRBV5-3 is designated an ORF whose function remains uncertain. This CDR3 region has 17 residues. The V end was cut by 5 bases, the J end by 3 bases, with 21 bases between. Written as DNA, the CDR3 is TGTGCCAGAAGACAAAAACGCAGGCATAGGGATGGAAACACCATATATTTT. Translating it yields CARRQKRRHRDGNTIYF.

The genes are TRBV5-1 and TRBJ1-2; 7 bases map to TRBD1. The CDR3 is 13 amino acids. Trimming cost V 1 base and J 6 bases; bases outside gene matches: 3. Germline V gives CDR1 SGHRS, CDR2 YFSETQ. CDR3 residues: CASSLRTGDGYTF. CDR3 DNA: TGCGCCAGCAGCTTGCGCACAGGGGATGGCTACACCTTC.

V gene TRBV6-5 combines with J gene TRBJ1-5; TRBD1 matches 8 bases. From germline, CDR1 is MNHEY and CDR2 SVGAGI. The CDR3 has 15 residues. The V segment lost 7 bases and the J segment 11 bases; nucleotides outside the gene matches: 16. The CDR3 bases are TGTGCCAGCAAGGTCGAGACAGGGGTTTGGAGGTCCCAGCATTTT. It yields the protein CASKVETGVWRSQHF.

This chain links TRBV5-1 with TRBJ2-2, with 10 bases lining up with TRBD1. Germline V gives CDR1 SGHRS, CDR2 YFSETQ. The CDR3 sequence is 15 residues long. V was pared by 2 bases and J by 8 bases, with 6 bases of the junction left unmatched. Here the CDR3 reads CASSFGTGDEGELFF. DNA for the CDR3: TGCGCCAGCAGCTTCGGGACAGGGGACGAGGGGGAGCTGTTTTTT.

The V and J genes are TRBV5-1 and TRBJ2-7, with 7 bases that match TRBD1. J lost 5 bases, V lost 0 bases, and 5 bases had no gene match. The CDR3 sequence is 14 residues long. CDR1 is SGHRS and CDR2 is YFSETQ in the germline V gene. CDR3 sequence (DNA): TGCGCCAGCAGCTTGGCGACAGGGCTCGACGAGCAGTACTTC. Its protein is CASSLATGLDEQYF.

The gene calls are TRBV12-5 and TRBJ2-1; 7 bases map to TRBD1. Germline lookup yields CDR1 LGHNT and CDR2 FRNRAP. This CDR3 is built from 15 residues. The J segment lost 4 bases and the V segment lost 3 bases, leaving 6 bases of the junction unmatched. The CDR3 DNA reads TGTGCTAGTGGTTTAGGAACAGGGGTTTACAATGAGCAGTTCTTC. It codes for CASGLGTGVYNEQFF.

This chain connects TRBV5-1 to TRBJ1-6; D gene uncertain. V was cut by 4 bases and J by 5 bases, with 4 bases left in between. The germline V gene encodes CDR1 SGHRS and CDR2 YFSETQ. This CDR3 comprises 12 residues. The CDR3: CASSLDNSPLHF. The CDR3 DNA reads TGCGCCAGCAGCCTGGATAATTCACCCCTCCACTTT.

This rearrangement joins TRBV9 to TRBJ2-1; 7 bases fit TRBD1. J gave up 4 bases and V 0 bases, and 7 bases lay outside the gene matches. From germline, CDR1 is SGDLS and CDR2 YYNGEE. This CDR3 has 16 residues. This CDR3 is CASSVDEGATYNEQFF. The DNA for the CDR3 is TGTGCCAGCAGCGTAGATGAGGGGGCAACTTACAATGAGCAGTTCTTC.

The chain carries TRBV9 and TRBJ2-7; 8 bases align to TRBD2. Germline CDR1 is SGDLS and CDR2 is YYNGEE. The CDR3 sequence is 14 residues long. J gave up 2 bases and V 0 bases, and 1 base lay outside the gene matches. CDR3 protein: CASSVDGGAYEQYF. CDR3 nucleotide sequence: TGTGCCAGCAGCGTAGACGGGGGGGCCTACGAGCAGTACTTC.

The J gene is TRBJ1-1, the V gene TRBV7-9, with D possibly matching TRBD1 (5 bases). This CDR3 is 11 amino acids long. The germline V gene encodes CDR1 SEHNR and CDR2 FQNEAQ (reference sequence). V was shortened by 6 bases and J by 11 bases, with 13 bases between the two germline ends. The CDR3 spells CASSQGFTAFF. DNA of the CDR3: TGTGCCAGCAGTCAGGGTTTTACGGCTTTCTTT.

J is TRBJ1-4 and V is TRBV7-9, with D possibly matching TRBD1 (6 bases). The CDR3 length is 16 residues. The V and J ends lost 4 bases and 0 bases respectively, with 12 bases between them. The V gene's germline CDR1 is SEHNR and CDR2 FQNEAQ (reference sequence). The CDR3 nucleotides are TGTGCCAGCAGCTCTGGAAACAGGGCAACTAATGAAAAACTGTTTTTT. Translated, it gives CASSSGNRATNEKLFF.

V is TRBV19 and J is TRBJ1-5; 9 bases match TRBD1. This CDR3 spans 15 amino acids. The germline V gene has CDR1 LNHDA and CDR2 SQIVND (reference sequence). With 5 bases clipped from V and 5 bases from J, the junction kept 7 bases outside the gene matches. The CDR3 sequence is CASSVRDREDQPQHF. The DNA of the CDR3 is TGTGCCAGTAGTGTCCGGGACAGGGAGGATCAGCCCCAGCATTTT.

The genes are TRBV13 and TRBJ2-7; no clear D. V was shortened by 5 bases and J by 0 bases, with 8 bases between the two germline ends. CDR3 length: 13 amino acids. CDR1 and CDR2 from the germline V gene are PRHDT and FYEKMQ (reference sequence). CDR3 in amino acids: CASSPPSSYEQYF. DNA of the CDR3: TGTGCCAGCAGCCCCCCGAGCTCCTACGAGCAGTACTTC.

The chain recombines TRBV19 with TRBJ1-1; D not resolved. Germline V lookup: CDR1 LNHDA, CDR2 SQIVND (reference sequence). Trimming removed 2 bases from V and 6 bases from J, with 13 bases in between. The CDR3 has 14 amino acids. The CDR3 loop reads CASSIRLESAEAFF. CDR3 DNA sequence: TGTGCCAGTAGTATAAGGTTGGAGAGTGCTGAAGCTTTCTTT.

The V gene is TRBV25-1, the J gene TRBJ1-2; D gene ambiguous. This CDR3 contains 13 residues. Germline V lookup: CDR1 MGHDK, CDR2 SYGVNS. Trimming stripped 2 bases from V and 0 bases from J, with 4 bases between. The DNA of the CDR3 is TGTGCCAGCAGTGAACAGCCTAACTATGGCTACACCTTC. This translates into CASSEQPNYGYTF.

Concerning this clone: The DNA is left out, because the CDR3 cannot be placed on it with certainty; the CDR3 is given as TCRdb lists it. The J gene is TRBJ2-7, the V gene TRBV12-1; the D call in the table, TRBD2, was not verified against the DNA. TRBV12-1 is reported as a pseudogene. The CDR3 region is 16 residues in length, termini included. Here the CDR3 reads CASSFASGSKAYEQYF.

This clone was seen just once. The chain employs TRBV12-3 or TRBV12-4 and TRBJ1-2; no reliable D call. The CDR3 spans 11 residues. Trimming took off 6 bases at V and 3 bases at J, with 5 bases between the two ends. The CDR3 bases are TGTGCCAGCAGCAGTCACTATGGCTACACCTTC. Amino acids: CASSSHYGYTF.

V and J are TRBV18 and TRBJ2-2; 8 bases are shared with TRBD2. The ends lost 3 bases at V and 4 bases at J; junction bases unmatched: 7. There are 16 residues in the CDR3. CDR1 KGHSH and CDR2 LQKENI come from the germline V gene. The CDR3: CASSPRTSFGTGELFF. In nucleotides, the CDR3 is TGTGCCAGCTCACCTAGGACTAGCTTTGGCACCGGGGAGCTGTTTTTT.

The DNA of the CDR3 is TGCGCCAGCAGCTCACAGGGCCAAGAGACCCAGTACTTC. Its protein product is CASSSQGQETQYF. This chain links TRBV10-1 with TRBJ2-5, with a tentative D call TRBD1 (6 bases). Trimming cost V 6 bases and J 1 base, with 9 bases left between them. This CDR3 has 13 amino acids. Germline V gene data show CDR1 as WNHNN and CDR2 as SYGVQD (reference sequence).

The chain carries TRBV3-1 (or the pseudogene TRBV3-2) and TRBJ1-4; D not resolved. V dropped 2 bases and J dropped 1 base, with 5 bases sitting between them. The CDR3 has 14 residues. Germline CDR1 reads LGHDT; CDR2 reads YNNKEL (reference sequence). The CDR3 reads CASSQLVTNEKLFF. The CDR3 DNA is TGTGCCAGCAGCCAATTGGTAACTAATGAAAAACTGTTTTTT.

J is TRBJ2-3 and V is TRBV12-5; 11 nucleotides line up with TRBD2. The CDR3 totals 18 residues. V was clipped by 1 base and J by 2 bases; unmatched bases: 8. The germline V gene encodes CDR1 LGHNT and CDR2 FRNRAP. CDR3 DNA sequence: TGTGCTAGTGGTTTGGACCCCATAGCGGGGGGGCTCACAGATACGCAGTATTTT. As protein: CASGLDPIAGGLTDTQYF.

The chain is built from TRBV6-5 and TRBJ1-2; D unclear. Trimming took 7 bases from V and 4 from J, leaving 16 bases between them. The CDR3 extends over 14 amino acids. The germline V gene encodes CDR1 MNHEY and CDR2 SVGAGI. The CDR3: CASKTTPGSYGYTF. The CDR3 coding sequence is TGTGCCAGCAAAACAACGCCGGGGAGCTATGGCTACACCTTC.

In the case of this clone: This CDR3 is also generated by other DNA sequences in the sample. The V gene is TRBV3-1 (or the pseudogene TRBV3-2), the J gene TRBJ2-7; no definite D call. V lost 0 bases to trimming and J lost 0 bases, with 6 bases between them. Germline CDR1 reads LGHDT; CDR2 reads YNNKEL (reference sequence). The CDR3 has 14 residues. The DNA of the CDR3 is TGTGCCAGCAGCCAAGATCCGTCCTCCTACGAGCAGTACTTC. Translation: CASSQDPSSYEQYF.

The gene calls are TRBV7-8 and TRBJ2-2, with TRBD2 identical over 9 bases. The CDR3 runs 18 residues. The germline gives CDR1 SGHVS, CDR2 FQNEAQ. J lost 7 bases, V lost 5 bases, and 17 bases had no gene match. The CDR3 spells CASSRDVLSGGLIGELFF. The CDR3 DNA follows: TGTGCCAGCAGCCGAGACGTCCTTAGCGGGGGCTTAATCGGGGAGCTGTTTTTT.